Detailed here is one T cell receptor (beta chain). The protocol was immunoSEQ multiplex PCR, while the TCRdb copy is restricted to in-frame clones and leaves out a portion. The sample includes some 120,000 clones, approximately 70% of them seen just once. The source of the sample is a study of blood T cell repertoires in COVID-19. The sequence came from a human donor with acute or convalescent COVID-19. The donor label of this sample is uncertain. Sequencing input: peripheral blood.

The CDR3 nucleotides read TGTGCCAGCAGCTTAGCGAGGACAGCCTATGGTGAGACCCAGTACTTC. The encoded protein is CASSLARTAYGETQYF. This chain joins TRBV7-9 and TRBJ2-5, with D possibly being TRBD1 (6 bases). Between the trimmed V and J ends, which lost 0 bases and 5 bases, there was a span of 16 bases. CDR3 length: 16 amino acids. Germline loops: CDR1 SEHNR, CDR2 FQNEAQ (reference sequence). The variable domain in full, with the rest retrieved from reference TRBV7-9 and TRBJ2-5, is DTGVSQNPRHKITKRGQNVTFRCDPISEHNRLYWYRQTLGQGPEFLTYFQNEAQLEKSRLLSDRFSAERPKGSFSTLEIQRTEQGDSAMYLCASSLARTAYGETQYFGPGTRLLVL.